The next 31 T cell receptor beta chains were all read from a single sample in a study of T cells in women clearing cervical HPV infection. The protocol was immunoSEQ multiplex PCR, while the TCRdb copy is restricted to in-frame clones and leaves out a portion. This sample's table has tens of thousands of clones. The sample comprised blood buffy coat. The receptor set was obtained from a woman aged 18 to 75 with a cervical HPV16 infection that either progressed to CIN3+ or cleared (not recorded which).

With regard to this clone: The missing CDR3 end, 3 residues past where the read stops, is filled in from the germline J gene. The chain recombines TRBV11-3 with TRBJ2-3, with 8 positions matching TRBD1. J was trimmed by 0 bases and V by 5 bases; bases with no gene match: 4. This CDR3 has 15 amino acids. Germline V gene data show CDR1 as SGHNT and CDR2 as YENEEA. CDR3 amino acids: CASSLGQGSTDTQYF. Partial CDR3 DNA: TGTGCCAGCAGCCTCGGACAGGGAAGCACAGATACG.

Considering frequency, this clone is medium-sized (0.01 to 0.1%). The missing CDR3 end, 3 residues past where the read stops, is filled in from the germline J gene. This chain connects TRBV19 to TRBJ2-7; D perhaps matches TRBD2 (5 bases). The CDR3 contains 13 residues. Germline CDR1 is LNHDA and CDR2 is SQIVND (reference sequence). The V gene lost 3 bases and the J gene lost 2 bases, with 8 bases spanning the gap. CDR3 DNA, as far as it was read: TGTGCCAGTAGTATGTCTAGCCCCTACGAG. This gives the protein CASSMSSPYE. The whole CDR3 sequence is CASSMSSPYEQYF.

Incomplete CDR3 DNA: TGTGCCAGCAGCCCAAGGGCAGATCAGCCC. Translated, it gives CASSPRADQP. The complete CDR3 reads CASSPRADQPQHF. The V and J genes are TRBV11-2 and TRBJ1-5; D call uncertain. The read gets to within 3 residues of the CDR3 end, and the germline J gene fills in the rest. Deletions cut 5 bases from V and 5 bases from J, with 10 bases between. Germline V gives CDR1 SGHAT, CDR2 FQNNGV. The CDR3 sequence is 13 residues long.

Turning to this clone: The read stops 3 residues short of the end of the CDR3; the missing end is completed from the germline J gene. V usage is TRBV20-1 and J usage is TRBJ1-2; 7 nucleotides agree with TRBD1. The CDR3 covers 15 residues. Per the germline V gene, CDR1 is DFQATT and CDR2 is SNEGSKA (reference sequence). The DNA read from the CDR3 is TGCAGTGCTAGAAGTACGAGGGGGCGCTTGGAGGGC. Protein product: CSARSTRGRLEG. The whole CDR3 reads CSARSTRGRLEGYTF.

The sequenced CDR3 bases are TGCAGCGTTGACTTTCAGGGCACAGATACG. Residues: CSVDFQGTDT. The CDR3 reads in full as CSVDFQGTDTQYF. The rearrangement links TRBV29-1 to TRBJ2-3; the D is unclear. The read ends 3 residues early relative to the CDR3; the germline J gene fills the gap. V was shortened by 3 bases and J by 1 base, with 8 bases between the two germline ends. The CDR3 is 13 amino acids. Germline CDR1 SQVTM, CDR2 ANQGSEA.

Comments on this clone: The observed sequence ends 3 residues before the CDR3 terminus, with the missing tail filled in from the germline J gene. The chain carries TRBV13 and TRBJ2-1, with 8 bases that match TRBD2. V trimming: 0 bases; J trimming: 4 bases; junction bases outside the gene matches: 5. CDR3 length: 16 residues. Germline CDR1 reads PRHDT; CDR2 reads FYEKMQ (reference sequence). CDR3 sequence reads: CASSLGSSGRYNEQFF. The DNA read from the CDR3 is TGTGCCAGCAGCTTAGGTTCGAGCGGGAGATACAATGAG.

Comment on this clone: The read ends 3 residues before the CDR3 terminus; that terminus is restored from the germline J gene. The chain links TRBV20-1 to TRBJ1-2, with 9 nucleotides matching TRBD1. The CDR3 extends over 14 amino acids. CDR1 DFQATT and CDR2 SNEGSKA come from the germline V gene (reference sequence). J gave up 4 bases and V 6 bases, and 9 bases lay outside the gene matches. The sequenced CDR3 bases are TGCAGTGCCCTAAACAGGGGGCAGAGCTATGGC. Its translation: CSALNRGQSYG. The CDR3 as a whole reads CSALNRGQSYGYTF.

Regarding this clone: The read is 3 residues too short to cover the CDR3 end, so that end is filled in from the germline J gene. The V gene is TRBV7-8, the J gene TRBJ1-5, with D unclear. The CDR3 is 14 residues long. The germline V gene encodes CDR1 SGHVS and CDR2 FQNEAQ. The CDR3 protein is CASSLGRGGGPQHF. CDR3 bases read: TGTGCCAGCAGCTTAGGACGGGGTGGTGGTCCC.

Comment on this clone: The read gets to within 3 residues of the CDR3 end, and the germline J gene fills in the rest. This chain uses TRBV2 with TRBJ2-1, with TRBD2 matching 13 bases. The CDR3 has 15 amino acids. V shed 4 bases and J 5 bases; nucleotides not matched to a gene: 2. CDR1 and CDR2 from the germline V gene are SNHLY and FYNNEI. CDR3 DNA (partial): TGTGCCAGCAGTGGGGGGACTAGCGGGAACAATGAG. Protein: CASSGGTSGNNE. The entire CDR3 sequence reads CASSGGTSGNNEQFF. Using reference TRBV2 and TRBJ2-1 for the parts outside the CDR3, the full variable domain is EPEVTQTPSHQVTQMGQEVILRCVPISNHLYFYWYRQILGQKVEFLVSFYNNEISEKSEIFDDQFSVERPDGSNFTLKIRSTKLEDSAMYFCASSGGTSGNNEQFFGPGTRLTVL.

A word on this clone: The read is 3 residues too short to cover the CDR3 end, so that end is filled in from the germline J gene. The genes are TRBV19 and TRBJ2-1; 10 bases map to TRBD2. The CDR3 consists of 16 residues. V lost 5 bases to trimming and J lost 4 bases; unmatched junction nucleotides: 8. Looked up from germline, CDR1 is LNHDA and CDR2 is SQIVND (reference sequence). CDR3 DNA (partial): TGTGCCAGTAGTCCCCTCCCTAGCGGGAGTTACAATGAG. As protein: CASSPLPSGSYNE. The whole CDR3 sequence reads CASSPLPSGSYNEQFF.

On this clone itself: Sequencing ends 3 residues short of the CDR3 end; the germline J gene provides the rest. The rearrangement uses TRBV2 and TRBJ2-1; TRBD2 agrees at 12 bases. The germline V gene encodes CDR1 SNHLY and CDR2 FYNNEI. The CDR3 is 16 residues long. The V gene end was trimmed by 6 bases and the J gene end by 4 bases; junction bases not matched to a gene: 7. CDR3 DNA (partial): TGTGCCAGCAGCCTAAGACTAGCGGGAGATTACAATGAG. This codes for CASSLRLAGDYNE. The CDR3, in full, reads CASSLRLAGDYNEQFF. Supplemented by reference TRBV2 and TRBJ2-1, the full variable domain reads EPEVTQTPSHQVTQMGQEVILRCVPISNHLYFYWYRQILGQKVEFLVSFYNNEISEKSEIFDDQFSVERPDGSNFTLKIRSTKLEDSAMYFCASSLRLAGDYNEQFFGPGTRLTVL.

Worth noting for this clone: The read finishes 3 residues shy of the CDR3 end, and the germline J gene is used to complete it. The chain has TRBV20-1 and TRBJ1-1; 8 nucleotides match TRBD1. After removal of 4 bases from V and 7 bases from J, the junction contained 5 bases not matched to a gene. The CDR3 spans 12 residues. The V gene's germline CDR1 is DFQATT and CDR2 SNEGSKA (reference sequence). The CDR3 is CSATGGGIEAFF. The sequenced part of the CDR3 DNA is TGCAGTGCTACAGGGGGCGGCATTGAA.

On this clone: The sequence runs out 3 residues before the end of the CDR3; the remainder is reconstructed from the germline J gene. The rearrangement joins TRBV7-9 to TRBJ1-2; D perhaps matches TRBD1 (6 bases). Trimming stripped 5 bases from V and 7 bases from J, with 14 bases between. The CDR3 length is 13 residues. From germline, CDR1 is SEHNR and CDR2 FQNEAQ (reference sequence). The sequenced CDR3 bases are TGTGCCAGCAGCCGTAAACAGGGTTCTGGC. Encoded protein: CASSRKQGSG. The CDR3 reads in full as CASSRKQGSGYTF.

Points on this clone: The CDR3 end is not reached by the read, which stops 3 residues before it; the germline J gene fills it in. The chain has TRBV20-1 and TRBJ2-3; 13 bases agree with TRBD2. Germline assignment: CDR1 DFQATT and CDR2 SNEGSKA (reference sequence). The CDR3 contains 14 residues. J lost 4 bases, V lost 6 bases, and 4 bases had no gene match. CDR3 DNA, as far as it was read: TGCAGTGCCGGACTAGCGGGAGTCGCAGATACG. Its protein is CSAGLAGVADT. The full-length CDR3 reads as CSAGLAGVADTQYF.

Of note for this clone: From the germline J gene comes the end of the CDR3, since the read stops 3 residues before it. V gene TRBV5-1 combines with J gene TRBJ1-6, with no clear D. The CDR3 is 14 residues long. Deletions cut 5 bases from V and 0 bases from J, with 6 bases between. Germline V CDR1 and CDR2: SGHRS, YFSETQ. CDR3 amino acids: CASSSGSYNSPLHF. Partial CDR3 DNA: TGCGCCAGCAGTAGTGGCTCCTATAATTCACCC.

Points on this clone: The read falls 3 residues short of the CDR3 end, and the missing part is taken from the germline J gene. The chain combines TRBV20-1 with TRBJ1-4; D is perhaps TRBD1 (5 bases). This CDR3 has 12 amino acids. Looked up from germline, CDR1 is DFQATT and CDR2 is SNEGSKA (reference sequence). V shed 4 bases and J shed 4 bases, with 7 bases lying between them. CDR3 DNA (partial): TGCAGTGCTAAAGACAGTAATGAAAAA. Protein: CSAKDSNEK. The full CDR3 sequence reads CSAKDSNEKLFF.

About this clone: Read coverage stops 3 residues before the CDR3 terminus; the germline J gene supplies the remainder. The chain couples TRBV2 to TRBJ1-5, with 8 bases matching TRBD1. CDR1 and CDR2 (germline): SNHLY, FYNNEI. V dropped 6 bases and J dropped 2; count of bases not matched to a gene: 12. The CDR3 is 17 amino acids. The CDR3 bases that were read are TGTGCCAGCAGCGCCGGAGGACAGGGCATAGGCAATCAGCCC. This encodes CASSAGGQGIGNQP. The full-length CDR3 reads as CASSAGGQGIGNQPQHF.

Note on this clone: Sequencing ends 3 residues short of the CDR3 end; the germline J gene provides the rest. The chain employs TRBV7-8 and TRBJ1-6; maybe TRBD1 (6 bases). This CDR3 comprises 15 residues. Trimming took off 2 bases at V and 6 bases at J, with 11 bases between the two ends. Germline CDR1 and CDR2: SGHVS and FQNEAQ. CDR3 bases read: TGTGCCAGCAGCTTACATGGACAGAGTAATTCACCC. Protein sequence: CASSLHGQSNSP. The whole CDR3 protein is CASSLHGQSNSPLHF. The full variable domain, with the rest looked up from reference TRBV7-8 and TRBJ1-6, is GAGVSQSPRYKVAKRGQDVALRCDPISGHVSLFWYQQALGQGPEFLTYFQNEAQLDKSGLPSDRFFAERPEGSVSTLKIQRTQQEDSAVYLCASSLHGQSNSPLHFGNGTRLTVT.

The covered CDR3 bases are TGCAGTGCCCCCCTGGCAGCTAACTATGGC. Translated, it gives CSAPLAANYG. The whole CDR3 protein reads CSAPLAANYGYTF. The chain carries TRBV20-1 and TRBJ1-2; D is undetermined. From the germline J gene comes the end of the CDR3, since the read stops 3 residues before it. The CDR3 totals 13 residues. The V and J ends lost 6 bases and 0 bases respectively, with 11 bases between them. In germline, CDR1 is DFQATT, CDR2 SNEGSKA (reference sequence).

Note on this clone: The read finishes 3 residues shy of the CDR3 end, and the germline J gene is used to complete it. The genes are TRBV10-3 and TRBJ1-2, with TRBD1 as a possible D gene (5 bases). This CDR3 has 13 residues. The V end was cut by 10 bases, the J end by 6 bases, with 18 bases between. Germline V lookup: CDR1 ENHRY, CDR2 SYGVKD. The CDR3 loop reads CARSAGVNDGYTF. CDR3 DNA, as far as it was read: TGTGCCAGATCCGCGGGGGTCAACGATGGC.

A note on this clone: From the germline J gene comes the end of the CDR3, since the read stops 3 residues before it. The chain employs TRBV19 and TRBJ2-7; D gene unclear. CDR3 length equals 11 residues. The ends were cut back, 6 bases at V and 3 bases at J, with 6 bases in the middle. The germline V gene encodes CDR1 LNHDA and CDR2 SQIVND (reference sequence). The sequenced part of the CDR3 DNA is TGTGCCAGTAGCTCCCTCTACGAG. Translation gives CASSSLYE. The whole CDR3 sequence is CASSSLYEQYF.

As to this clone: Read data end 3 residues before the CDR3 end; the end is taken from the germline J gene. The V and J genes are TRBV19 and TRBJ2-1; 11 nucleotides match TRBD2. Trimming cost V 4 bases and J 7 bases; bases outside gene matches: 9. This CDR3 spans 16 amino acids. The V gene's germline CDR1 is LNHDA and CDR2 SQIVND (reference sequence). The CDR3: CASSTPGTSGLNEQFF. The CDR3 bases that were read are TGTGCCAGTAGTACGCCCGGGACTAGCGGCTTAAATGAG.

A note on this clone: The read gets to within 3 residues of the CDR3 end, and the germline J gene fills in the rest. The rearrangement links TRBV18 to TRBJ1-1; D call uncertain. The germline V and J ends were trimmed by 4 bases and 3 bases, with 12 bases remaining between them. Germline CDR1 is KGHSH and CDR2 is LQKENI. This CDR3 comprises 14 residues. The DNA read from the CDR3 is TGTGCCAGCTCACACAACTCGGGTGACACTGAA. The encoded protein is CASSHNSGDTE. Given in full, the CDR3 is CASSHNSGDTEAFF.

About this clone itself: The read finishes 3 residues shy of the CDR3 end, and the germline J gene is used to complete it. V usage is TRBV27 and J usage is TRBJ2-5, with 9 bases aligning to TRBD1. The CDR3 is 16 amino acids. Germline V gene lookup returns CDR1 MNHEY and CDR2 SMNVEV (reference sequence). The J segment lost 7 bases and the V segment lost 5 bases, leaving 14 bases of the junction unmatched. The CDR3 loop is CASSPPGQGPYVTQYF. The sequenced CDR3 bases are TGTGCCAGCAGTCCTCCGGGACAGGGACCCTATGTGACC.

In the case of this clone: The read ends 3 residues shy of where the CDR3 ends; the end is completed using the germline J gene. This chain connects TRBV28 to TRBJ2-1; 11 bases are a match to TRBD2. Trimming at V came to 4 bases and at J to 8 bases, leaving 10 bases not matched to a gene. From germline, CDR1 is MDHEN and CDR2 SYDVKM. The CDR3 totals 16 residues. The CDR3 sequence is CASSSTSGESWDEQFF. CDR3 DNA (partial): TGTGCCAGCAGTTCGACTAGCGGGGAATCATGGGATGAG. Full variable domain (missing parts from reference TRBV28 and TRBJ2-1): DVKVTQSSRYLVKRTGEKVFLECVQDMDHENMFWYRQDPGLGLRLIYFSYDVKMKEKGDIPEGYSVSREKKERFSLILESASTNQTSMYLCASSSTSGESWDEQFFGPGTRLTVL.

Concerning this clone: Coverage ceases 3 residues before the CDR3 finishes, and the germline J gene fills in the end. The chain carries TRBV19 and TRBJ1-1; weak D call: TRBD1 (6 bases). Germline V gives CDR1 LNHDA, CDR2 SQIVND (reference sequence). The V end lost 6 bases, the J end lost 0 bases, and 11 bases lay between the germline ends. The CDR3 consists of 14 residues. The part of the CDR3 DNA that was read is TGTGCCAGTAGCCTAAAGGGGGTGAACACTGAA. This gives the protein CASSLKGVNTE. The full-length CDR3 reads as CASSLKGVNTEAFF.

CDR3 sequence: CASSLGAGEVTEAFF. CDR3 DNA (partial): TGCGCCAGCAGCTTGGGCGCAGGGGAGGTCACTGAA. The V gene is TRBV5-1, the J gene TRBJ1-1, with a weak D call TRBD1 (6 bases). Read sequence stops 3 residues before the CDR3 end, and the germline J gene provides the missing end. Germline lookup yields CDR1 SGHRS and CDR2 YFSETQ. There are 15 residues in the CDR3. V was shortened by 0 bases and J by 4 bases, with 13 bases between the two germline ends.

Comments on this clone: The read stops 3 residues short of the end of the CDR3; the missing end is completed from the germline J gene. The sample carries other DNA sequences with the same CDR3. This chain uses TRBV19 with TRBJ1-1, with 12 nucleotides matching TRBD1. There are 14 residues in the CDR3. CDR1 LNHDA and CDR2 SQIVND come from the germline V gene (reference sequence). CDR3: CASSIGTGGGEAFF. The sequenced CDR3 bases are TGTGCCAGTAGTATCGGGACAGGGGGCGGAGAA. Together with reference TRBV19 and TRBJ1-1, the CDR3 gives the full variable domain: DGGITQSPKYLFRKEGQNVTLSCEQNLNHDAMYWYRQDPGQGLRLIYYSQIVNDFQKGDIAEGYSVSREKKESFPLTVTSAQKNPTAFYLCASSIGTGGGEAFFGQGTRLTVV.

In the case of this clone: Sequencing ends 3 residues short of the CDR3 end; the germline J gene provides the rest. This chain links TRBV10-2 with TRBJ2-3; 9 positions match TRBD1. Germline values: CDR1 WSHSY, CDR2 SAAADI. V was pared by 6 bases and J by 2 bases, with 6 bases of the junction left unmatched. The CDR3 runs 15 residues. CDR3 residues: CASRSGQGPTDTQYF. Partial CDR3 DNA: TGCGCCAGCAGATCGGGACAGGGCCCCACAGATACG.

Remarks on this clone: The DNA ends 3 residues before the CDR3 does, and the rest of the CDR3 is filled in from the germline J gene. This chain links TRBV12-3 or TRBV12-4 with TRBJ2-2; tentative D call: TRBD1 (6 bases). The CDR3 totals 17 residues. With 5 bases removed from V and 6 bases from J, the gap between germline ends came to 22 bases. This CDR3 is CASSPFPLGGRAGELFF. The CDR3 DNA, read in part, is TGTGCCAGCAGTCCATTCCCGCTAGGGGGACGCGCCGGGGAG.

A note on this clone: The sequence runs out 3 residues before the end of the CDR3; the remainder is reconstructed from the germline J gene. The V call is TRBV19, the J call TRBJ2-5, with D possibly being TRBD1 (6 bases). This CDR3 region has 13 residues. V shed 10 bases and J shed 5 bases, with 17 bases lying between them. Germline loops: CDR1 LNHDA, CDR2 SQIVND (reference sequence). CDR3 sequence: CANTLQGRETQYF. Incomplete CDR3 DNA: TGTGCCAACACATTACAGGGCCGGGAGACC.